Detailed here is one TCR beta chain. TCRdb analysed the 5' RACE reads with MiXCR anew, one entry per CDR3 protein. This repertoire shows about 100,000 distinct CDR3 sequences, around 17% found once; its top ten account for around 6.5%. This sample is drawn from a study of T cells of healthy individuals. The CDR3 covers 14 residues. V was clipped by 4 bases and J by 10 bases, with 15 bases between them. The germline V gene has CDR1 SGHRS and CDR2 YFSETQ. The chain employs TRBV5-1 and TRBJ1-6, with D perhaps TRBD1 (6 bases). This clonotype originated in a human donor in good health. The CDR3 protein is CASSSGTSNSPLHF. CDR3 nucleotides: TGCGCCAGCAGCAGCGGGACAAGTAACTCACCCCTCCACTTT. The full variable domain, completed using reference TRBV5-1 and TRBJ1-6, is KAGVTQTPRYLIKTRGQQVTLSCSPISGHRSVSWYQQTPGQGLQFLFEYFSETQRNKGNFPGRFSGRQFSNSRSEMNVSTLELGDSALYLCASSSGTSNSPLHFGNGTRLTVT.